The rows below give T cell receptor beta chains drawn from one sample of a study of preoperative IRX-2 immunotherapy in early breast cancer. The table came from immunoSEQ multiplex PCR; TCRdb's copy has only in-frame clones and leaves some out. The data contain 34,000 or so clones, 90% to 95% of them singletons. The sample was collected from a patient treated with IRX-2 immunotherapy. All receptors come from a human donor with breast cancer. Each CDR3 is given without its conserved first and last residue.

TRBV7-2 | ARSDSSGNTIY
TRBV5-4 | ASSYQGVETQY
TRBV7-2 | ASSLYDYEQY
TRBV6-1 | ASREERVTGQY
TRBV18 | ASSPGLRETQY
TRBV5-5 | ASSLEQGMGGYT
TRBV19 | ASSIVGAGVSYNEQF
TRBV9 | ASSVTGTASGNTIY
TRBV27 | ASRPFGGSGANVLT
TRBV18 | ASSPQGQGYHEQY
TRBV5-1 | ASSWGGNPGGF
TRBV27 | ASSATGNQPQH
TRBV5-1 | ASSLEGAGYGYT
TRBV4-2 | ASSPGQGAHGYT
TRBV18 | ASSPPPGADGYT
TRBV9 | ASSPRGAGAYNEQF
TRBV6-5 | ASSYVGQGNQPQH
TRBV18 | ASSSNREGNYGYT
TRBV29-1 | SVNREETQY
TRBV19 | ASSIPGLSYEQY
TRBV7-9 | ASSLTGLYNEQF
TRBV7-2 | ASRPPGLPPYEQY
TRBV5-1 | ASSPPVAGGETQY
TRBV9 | ASSERAQETQY
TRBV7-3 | ASSFNARYNEQF
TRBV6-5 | ASNGGRNAYEQY
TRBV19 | ASSIGTGPTNYGYT
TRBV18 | ASSPFGTGLNEKLF
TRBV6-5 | ASREAGGYNEQF
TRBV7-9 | ASSGRTGRETQY
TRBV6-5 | ASSQGRRNEKLF
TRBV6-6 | ASSGAGQGASVLT
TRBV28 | ASRRLAGGAQETQY
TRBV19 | ASSRSQGIIVDSPLH
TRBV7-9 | ASRQRDTQY
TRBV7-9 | ASSPTGAPDTDTQY
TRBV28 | ASNRGSSGGLYNEQF
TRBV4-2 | ASSQRRPQGAGTGANVLT
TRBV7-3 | ASSPLAGASHEQF
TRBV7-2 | ASSPARVRDEQF
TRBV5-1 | ASSLVRTGAPGTGELF
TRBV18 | ASSPPTGGSGNTIY
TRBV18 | ASTHEVGGEPQY